One and the same sample provided the 5 T cell receptor beta chains below, sequenced in a study of blood T cell repertoires in COVID-19. Using immunoSEQ multiplex PCR, the repertoire was profiled, and TCRdb retains in-frame clones only, with some absent. The sample shows some 390,000 clones, about 90% of them seen only once. Sequencing input: peripheral blood. The receptor set was obtained from a woman aged 55-70 years with COVID-19, enrolled during active disease.

The sample holds a few counts of this clone. The J gene is TRBJ1-5, the V gene TRBV19; D is uncertain. The CDR3 contains 13 residues. CDR1 and CDR2 from the germline V gene are LNHDA and SQIVND (reference sequence). Trimming cost V 9 bases and J 2 bases, with 11 bases left between them. Here the CDR3 reads CASVRRGNQPQHF. In DNA form, the CDR3 reads TGTGCCAGCGTTCGACGGGGCAATCAGCCCCAGCATTTT.

The rearrangement joins TRBV19 to TRBJ2-7, with TRBD1 as a possible D gene (6 bases). Deletions cut 9 bases from V and 0 bases from J, with 15 bases between. Germline values: CDR1 LNHDA, CDR2 SQIVND (reference sequence). The CDR3 has 14 residues. The DNA for the CDR3 is TGTGCCAGGTACAGGGTAAAGAGCTCCTACGAGCAGTACTTC. Protein sequence: CARYRVKSSYEQYF.

The chain combines TRBV6-4 with TRBJ1-2; TRBD1 matches at 7 bases. The CDR3 extends over 13 amino acids. V trimming: 2 bases; J trimming: 8 bases; junction bases outside the gene matches: 5. Germline CDR1 and CDR2: MRHNA and SNTAGT. The CDR3 sequence: CASSDPTGLGYTF. The CDR3 DNA is TGTGCCAGCAGTGACCCGACAGGGCTCGGCTACACCTTC.

V is TRBV11-2 and J is TRBJ1-1; D gene unclear. The germline V and J ends were trimmed by 7 bases and 0 bases, with 9 bases remaining between them. Germline values: CDR1 SGHAT, CDR2 FQNNGV. The CDR3 has 13 residues. CDR3 sequence (DNA): TGTGCCAGCAAGTTCGGGATGAACACTGAAGCTTTCTTT. It yields the protein CASKFGMNTEAFF.

This rearrangement joins TRBV27 to TRBJ2-1, with D possibly TRBD1 on 5 matching bases. V was pared by 5 bases and J by 7 bases, with 18 bases between. The CDR3 sequence is 15 residues long. Germline V gene data show CDR1 as MNHEY and CDR2 as SMNVEV (reference sequence). In nucleotides, the CDR3 is TGTGCCAGCAGTGCAACAGGCGCCTGGGGTAATGAGCAGTTCTTC. Translating gives CASSATGAWGNEQFF.